This entry lists 26 T cell receptor beta chains sequenced from one sample in a study of regulatory T cells in long-lasting Graves disease. In building TCR beta libraries, iRepertoire HTBI primers were used together with Arm-PCR of CDR3 regions. TCRdb used MiXCR to reprocess the multiplex PCR reads, holding one entry per CDR3 protein. This sample has roughly 470,000 distinct CDR3 sequences, with more than 20% found just once. Time point noted: persistent/refractory GD, antithyroid drugs over 5 years with positive TRAb. The TCR library was prepared using RNA isolated from PBMCs. The specimen comprised peripheral blood mononuclear cells (PBMCs), sampled when the disease was refractory, from a patient treated with antithyroid drugs. Receptor source: a female donor with Graves disease.

CDR3 sequence reads: CAIGGVFYNEQFF. CDR3 in DNA: TGTGCCATCGGAGGGGTATTCTACAATGAGCAGTTCTTC. V and J are TRBV30 and TRBJ2-1, with D possibly TRBD2 on 6 matching bases. This CDR3 is built from 13 residues. Trimming stripped 8 bases from V and 3 bases from J, with 14 bases between. The germline V gene encodes CDR1 GTSNPN and CDR2 SVGIG (reference sequence).

This clonotype showed up just a few times. The junction departs from the called germline gene at one end, perhaps through a read error. This chain uses TRBV27 with TRBJ1-2; 10 nucleotides match TRBD1. The CDR3 loop spans 13 amino acids. Germline-derived CDR1 and CDR2 are MNHEY and SMNVEV (reference sequence). CDR3 coding DNA: TGTGCCAGCAGTCAATTCTCCGGACAGGGGGAAAACTTC. Translation: CASSQFSGQGENF.

This clonotype was observed a handful of times. This chain links TRBV6-1 with TRBJ2-2; 7 bases align to TRBD1. The germline V gene encodes CDR1 MNHNS and CDR2 SASEGT. V lost 6 bases, J lost 1 base, and 8 bases stayed unmatched. The CDR3 sequence is 16 residues long. The CDR3 region has the DNA TGTGCCAGCAGCGCCAGGACAGGAGTGAACACCGGGGAGCTGTTTTTT. Translating gives CASSARTGVNTGELFF.

This clonotype was seen a few times. DNA for the CDR3: TGTGCCAGCAGCTCCCTCGGGGTCGAGCAGTACTTC. Amino acids: CASSSLGVEQYF. The V and J genes are TRBV7-9 and TRBJ2-7, with D perhaps matching TRBD2 (5 bases). The CDR3 totals 12 residues. V shed 4 bases and J shed 6 bases, with 10 bases lying between them. Germline lookup yields CDR1 SEHNR and CDR2 FQNEAQ (reference sequence). The full variable domain, completed using reference TRBV7-9 and TRBJ2-7, is DTGVSQNPRHKITKRGQNVTFRCDPISEHNRLYWYRQTLGQGPEFLTYFQNEAQLEKSRLLSDRFSAERPKGSFSTLEIQRTEQGDSAMYLCASSSLGVEQYFGPGTRLTVT.

The chain is built from TRBV27 and TRBJ2-7, with D hard to call. The germline CDR1 and CDR2 sequences are MNHEY and SMNVEV (reference sequence). The CDR3 sequence is 13 residues long. V was clipped by 4 bases and J by 3 bases, with 10 bases between them. Here the CDR3 DNA reads TGTGCCAGCAGTTCGAAGATTCGCTACGAGCAGTACTTC. Amino acid sequence: CASSSKIRYEQYF.

The chain joins TRBV28 to TRBJ2-1, with TRBD2 identical over 11 bases. This CDR3 has 17 amino acids. With 8 bases clipped from V and 0 bases from J, the junction kept 9 bases outside the gene matches. Germline V gene lookup returns CDR1 MDHEN and CDR2 SYDVKM. For the CDR3, the DNA is TGTGCCAGCGCGCCTAGCGGGAGGCCTCACTCCTACAATGAGCAGTTCTTC. This translates into CASAPSGRPHSYNEQFF.

This clonotype was counted a few times. The V call is TRBV6-2 or TRBV6-3, the J call TRBJ2-6; D is ambiguous. The CDR3 is 18 residues long. Germline V gene lookup returns CDR1 MNHEY and CDR2 SVGEGT. V was trimmed by 2 bases and J by 4 bases, leaving 18 bases between them. CDR3: CASSYGSRRPAGANVLTF. CDR3 DNA sequence: TGTGCCAGCAGTTACGGTTCGAGAAGGCCAGCCGGGGCCAACGTCCTGACTTTC.

This clonotype occurred many times. The rearrangement joins TRBV28 to TRBJ1-2; D gene unclear. V lost 4 bases, J lost 4 bases, and 10 bases lay in between. This CDR3 spans 13 amino acids. Germline V lookup: CDR1 MDHEN, CDR2 SYDVKM. This CDR3 reads CASSYNNFYGYTF. DNA for the CDR3: TGTGCCAGCAGTTATAATAACTTCTATGGCTACACCTTC.

This clonotype occurred many times. The chain uses TRBV6-1 and TRBJ1-1; maybe TRBD1 (5 bases). Germline CDR1 and CDR2: MNHNS and SASEGT. The CDR3 runs to 13 residues. The ends were cut back, 6 bases at V and 5 bases at J, with 13 bases in the middle. The CDR3 nucleotides are TGTGCCAGCAGGACAGTTCCCTGGACTGAAGCTTTCTTT. Translated: CASRTVPWTEAFF.

The table lists this clonotype with many counts. The chain carries TRBV10-3 and TRBJ1-3; D uncertain. The CDR3 is 13 amino acids. V was trimmed by 0 bases and J by 4 bases, leaving 4 bases between them. Germline values: CDR1 ENHRY, CDR2 SYGVKD. CDR3 sequence: CAISESGGNTIYF. DNA of the CDR3: TGTGCCATCAGTGAGTCTGGAGGAAACACCATATATTTT.

The chain is built from TRBV5-5 and TRBJ2-7; D could derive from TRBD1 or TRBD2 (7 bases each). Trimming pared 4 bases from V and 2 bases from J, leaving 13 bases between. The CDR3 has 14 residues. CDR1 is SGHKS and CDR2 is YYEKEE in the germline V gene (reference sequence). CDR3 sequence (DNA): TGTGCCAGCAGCCCAGGGGGGGTGGCCTACGAGCAGTACTTC. Its protein is CASSPGGVAYEQYF.

This clonotype appeared many times. This rearrangement joins TRBV20-1 to TRBJ2-5; TRBD1 matches 8 bases. CDR1 is DFQATT and CDR2 is SNEGSKA in the germline V gene (reference sequence). There are 15 residues in the CDR3. The junction had 10 bases not matched to a gene; V was cut back by 3 bases and J by 4 bases. CDR3 sequence: CSARGGQESTETQYF. The CDR3, as DNA: TGCAGTGCTAGGGGGGGACAGGAGAGTACAGAGACCCAGTACTTC.

This clonotype has at least ten counts. The rearrangement uses TRBV12-3 or TRBV12-4 and TRBJ2-6, with unresolved D. The CDR3 is 15 residues long. V lost 5 bases, J lost 4 bases, and 12 bases lay in between. The CDR3 here is CASSPQPEGANVLTF. For the CDR3, the DNA is TGTGCCAGCAGTCCTCAACCAGAAGGGGCCAACGTCCTGACTTTC.

The rearrangement joins TRBV4-1 to TRBJ1-2, with TRBD1 as a possible D gene (6 bases). Looked up from germline, CDR1 is MGHRA and CDR2 is YSYEKL. The V end lost 3 bases, the J end lost 4 bases, and 18 bases lay between the germline ends. The CDR3 spans 16 residues. The DNA for the CDR3 is TGCGCCAGCAGCCAGGGGTGGGGGGGGCAAGGCTATGGCTACACCTTC. Its protein is CASSQGWGGQGYGYTF.

This clonotype was seen a handful of times. A much larger clone differs by one base, so this may be a read error. The genes are TRBV6-2 or TRBV6-3 and TRBJ1-1; perhaps TRBD1 as D (5 bases). Trimming stripped 2 bases from V and 5 bases from J, with 9 bases between. Germline V gives CDR1 MNHEY, CDR2 SVGEGT. This CDR3 spans 13 amino acids. CDR3 amino acids: CASSYEGRTEAFF. The CDR3 coding sequence is TGTGCCAGCAGTTACGAGGGGAGGACTGAAGCTTTCTTT.

The chain combines TRBV15 with TRBJ1-4; no firm D call. Between the trimmed V and J ends, which lost 1 base and 5 bases, there was a span of 5 bases. The length of the CDR3 is 13 residues. The germline V gene has CDR1 LNHNV and CDR2 YYDKDF (reference sequence). CDR3 protein: CATSRARNEKLFF. Here the CDR3 DNA reads TGTGCCACCAGCAGAGCGCGGAATGAAAAACTGTTTTTT.

This clonotype was seen a handful of times. The chain has TRBV30 and TRBJ2-5; 14 nucleotides match TRBD2. V lost 3 bases, J lost 4 bases, and 4 bases stayed unmatched. Germline-derived CDR1 and CDR2 are GTSNPN and SVGIG (reference sequence). The CDR3 runs to 15 residues. CDR3 sequence (DNA): TGTGCCTGGAGCGGGGGACTAGCGGGAGCAGAGACCCAGTACTTC. It translates to CAWSGGLAGAETQYF.

The genes are TRBV19 and TRBJ1-1; D might be TRBD1 (6 bases). CDR3 length equals 16 residues. Germline V gives CDR1 LNHDA, CDR2 SQIVND (reference sequence). V lost 3 bases, J lost 9 bases, and 23 bases lay in between. The CDR3 region is CASSIVVGGREAKAFF. The CDR3 bases are TGTGCCAGTAGTATTGTTGTGGGGGGGCGAGAAGCCAAAGCTTTCTTT.

This clonotype was found once. This sequence may be a read error, since a much larger clone differs from it by one base. The chain carries TRBV7-2 and TRBJ2-6, with D possibly being TRBD1 (6 bases). Deletions cut 5 bases from V and 2 bases from J, with 7 bases between. Germline V gene data show CDR1 as SGHTA and CDR2 as FQGNSA. The CDR3 length is 14 residues. The CDR3, as DNA: TGTGCCAGCAGCAACAGGGCTGGGGCCAACGTCCTGACTTTC. This sequence encodes CASSNRAGANVLTF. The variable domain in full, with the rest retrieved from reference TRBV7-2 and TRBJ2-6, is GAGVSQSPSNKVTEKGKDVELRCDPISGHTALYWYRQSLGQGLEFLIYFQGNSAPDKSGLPSDRFSAERTGGSVSTLTIQRTQQEDSAVYLCASSNRAGANVLTFGAGSRLTVL.

This clonotype has only a few counts. The chain has TRBV6-1 and TRBJ1-1; the D is unclear. The CDR3 covers 14 residues. CDR1 and CDR2 from the germline V gene are MNHNS and SASEGT. The V gene lost 2 bases and the J gene lost 2 bases, with 9 bases spanning the gap. CDR3 nucleotides: TGTGCCAGCAGTGAAAACGTGGCCAACACTGAAGCTTTCTTT. It specifies CASSENVANTEAFF.

This clonotype was seen at least ten times. The V and J genes are TRBV5-5 and TRBJ1-1; 7 bases line up with TRBD1. Per the germline V gene, CDR1 is SGHKS and CDR2 is YYEKEE (reference sequence). The CDR3 length is 14 residues. V was clipped by 5 bases and J by 0 bases; unmatched bases: 4. For the CDR3, the DNA is TGTGCCAGCAGACATGACAGGGTGAACACTGAAGCTTTCTTT. It is translated as CASRHDRVNTEAFF.

This chain connects TRBV7-9 to TRBJ1-2; D is perhaps TRBD1 (6 bases). Germline-derived CDR1 and CDR2 are SEHNR and FQNEAQ (reference sequence). V dropped 8 bases and J dropped 5 bases, with 21 bases sitting between them. The CDR3 totals 15 residues. DNA for the CDR3: TGTGCCAGCGGGCGGGGGGGCGCGGACACTTATGGCTACACCTTC. Residues: CASGRGGADTYGYTF.

This clonotype was found many times. In nucleotides, the CDR3 is TGTGCCACCGGATCTTCACTCCAAGAGACCCAGTACTTC. It codes for CATGSSLQETQYF. This chain uses TRBV24-1 with TRBJ2-5; D remains unclear. Germline assignment: CDR1 KGHDR and CDR2 SFDVKD. The CDR3 loop spans 13 amino acids. The V and J ends lost 9 bases and 1 base respectively, with 11 bases between them.

The sample holds a few counts of this clonotype. CDR3 loop: CSASQTGLKEEQYF. The CDR3 nucleotides read TGCAGTGCATCTCAGACAGGGCTTAAGGAAGAGCAGTACTTC. This sequence joins TRBV20-1 and TRBJ2-7; 7 bases align to TRBD1. The germline CDR1 and CDR2 sequences are DFQATT and SNEGSKA (reference sequence). CDR3 length equals 14 residues. The trim removed 6 bases at V and 7 bases at J, leaving 15 bases unmatched.

The rearrangement joins TRBV6-1 to TRBJ2-1; D is unresolved. The CDR3 is 14 amino acids. Germline CDR1 reads MNHNS; CDR2 reads SASEGT. The ends were cut back, 5 bases at V and 4 bases at J, with 12 bases in the middle. This CDR3 is CASSTPSEYNEQFF. DNA for the CDR3: TGTGCCAGCAGTACGCCTAGTGAATACAATGAGCAGTTCTTC.

The chain has TRBV7-9 and TRBJ1-6, with D uncertain. The germline V gene encodes CDR1 SEHNR and CDR2 FQNEAQ (reference sequence). This CDR3 contains 15 residues. V was pared by 6 bases and J by 7 bases, with 16 bases between. The CDR3 is CASSPPGVGNSPLHF. The CDR3, as DNA: TGTGCCAGCAGTCCTCCCGGGGTCGGAAATTCACCCCTCCACTTT.